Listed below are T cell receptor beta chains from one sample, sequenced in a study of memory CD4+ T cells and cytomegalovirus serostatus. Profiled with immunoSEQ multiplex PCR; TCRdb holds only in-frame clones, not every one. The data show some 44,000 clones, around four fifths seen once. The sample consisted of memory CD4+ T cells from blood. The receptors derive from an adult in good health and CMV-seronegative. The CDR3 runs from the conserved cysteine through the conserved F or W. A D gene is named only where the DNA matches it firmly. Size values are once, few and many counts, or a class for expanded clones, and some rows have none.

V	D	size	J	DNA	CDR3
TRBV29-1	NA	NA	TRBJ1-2	TGCAGCGTTGATTTCGGATGGCGAGGCTACACCTTC	CSVDFGWRGYTF
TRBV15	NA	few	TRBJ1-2	TGTGCCACCAGCAGAGATCGGGGGGGTAGCTATGGCTACACCTTC	CATSRDRGGSYGYTF
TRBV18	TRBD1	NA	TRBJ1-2	TGTGCCAGCTCACCAGTTGGACAGGCGATAGCTTATCTCGGCTACACCTTC	CASSPVGQAIAYLGYTF
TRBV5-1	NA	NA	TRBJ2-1	TGCGCCAGCAGCTTGGGTGGGAGTGGTCTAAATGAGCAGTTCTTC	CASSLGGSGLNEQFF
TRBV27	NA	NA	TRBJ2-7	TGTGCCAGCAGACCACTCCCCGGGGTGGGCTACGAGCAGTACTTC	CASRPLPGVGYEQYF
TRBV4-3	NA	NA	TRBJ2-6	TGCGCCAGCAGCGTGGACGCAGCTTTATCTGGGGCCAACGTCCTGACTTTC	CASSVDAALSGANVLTF
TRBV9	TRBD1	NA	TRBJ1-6	TGTGCCAGCAGCCTAATGACAGGGTTTATTTCACCCCTCCACTTT	CASSLMTGFISPLHF
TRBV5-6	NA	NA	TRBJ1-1	TGTGCCAGCAGCTTGGAGGGGGGCGCGAACACTGAAGCTTTCTTT	CASSLEGGANTEAFF
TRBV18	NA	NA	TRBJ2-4	TGTGCCAGCTCACCGGCCAGCGAAAACATTCAGTACTTC	CASSPASENIQYF
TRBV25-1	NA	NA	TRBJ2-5	TGTGCCAGCAGTGTCTCCCCTGGACAGCACCAAGAGACCCAGTACTTC	CASSVSPGQHQETQYF